The 8 T cell receptor beta chains reported below all come from one sample, sequenced in a study of CD8 T cells in ankylosing spondylitis. In TCRdb, the 5' RACE reads were re-called with MiXCR into one record per CDR3 protein. The table lists more than 150,000 distinct CDR3 sequences, 15% to 20% of them singletons. Source material: blood, either unsorted or a sorted T cell fraction (not recorded which). These receptors were taken from a male donor aged 10 to 30 with ankylosing spondylitis or in good health (not recorded which).

The chain uses TRBV6-5 and TRBJ2-1, with D perhaps TRBD1 or TRBD2 (6 bases each). There are 15 residues in the CDR3. Trimming cost V 0 bases and J 6 bases, with 12 bases left between them. The germline V gene has CDR1 MNHEY and CDR2 SVGAGI. This chain's CDR3 is CASSYSIGGPNEQFF. DNA of the CDR3: TGTGCCAGCAGTTACTCGATAGGGGGGCCCAATGAGCAGTTCTTC.

On this clonotype: Without the conserved terminal phenylalanine or tryptophan, this CDR3 likely stems from a read error. The limits of the CDR3 on the DNA are not certain, so only TCRdb's listed CDR3 is given. The chain employs TRBV7-2 and TRBJ1-1; no DNA check was done on the table's D call, TRBD1. CDR1 is SGHTA, CDR2 FQGNSA, per germline. The CDR3 is made up of 14 amino acids, end residues included. CDR3: CASSLAPGTGLVSL.

This clonotype showed up many times. The chain carries TRBV24-1 and TRBJ2-1; TRBD1 aligns across 8 bases. Germline loops: CDR1 KGHDR, CDR2 SFDVKD. V dropped 1 base and J dropped 4; count of bases not matched to a gene: 5. There are 16 residues in the CDR3. CDR3 loop: CATSDFSRGLYNEQFF. The CDR3 DNA sequence: TGTGCCACCAGTGATTTCTCCAGGGGGCTGTACAATGAGCAGTTCTTC.

This chain links TRBV29-1 with TRBJ2-2; TRBD1 might be the D (6 bases). Trimming removed 6 bases from V and 1 base from J, with 15 bases in between. Germline V gene lookup returns CDR1 SQVTM and CDR2 ANQGSEA. The CDR3 has 15 residues. CDR3 sequence (DNA): TGCAGCGTCCCGACGGACAGCAGGAACACCGGGGAGCTGTTTTTT. It translates to CSVPTDSRNTGELFF.

This rearrangement joins TRBV29-1 to TRBJ2-3, with unresolved D. CDR1 is SQVTM, CDR2 ANQGSEA, per germline. This CDR3 has 13 residues. With 7 bases removed from V and 3 bases from J, the gap between germline ends came to 14 bases. The CDR3 DNA reads as TGCAGCGCCGCATGGGAAAGAACAGATACGCAGTATTTT. This codes for CSAAWERTDTQYF.

This clonotype was recorded at least ten times. V gene TRBV14 combines with J gene TRBJ2-2, with D maybe TRBD1 (5 bases). Looked up from germline, CDR1 is SGHDN and CDR2 is FVKESK. This CDR3 region has 14 residues. The V gene lost 4 bases and the J gene lost 6 bases, with 12 bases spanning the gap. As DNA, the CDR3 is TGTGCCAGCAGCCTTTACTCAGGGTCCGGGGAGCTGTTTTTT. Protein sequence: CASSLYSGSGELFF.

In this sample, this clonotype turned up many times. This chain connects TRBV11-2 to TRBJ2-5; D gene ambiguous. V lost 5 bases and J 4 bases, leaving 20 bases between the germline ends. CDR3 size: 16 residues. The germline CDR1 and CDR2 sequences are SGHAT and FQNNGV. CDR3 sequence reads: CASSRFPPEKGETQYF. CDR3 DNA: TGTGCCAGCAGCCGCTTCCCCCCCGAAAAAGGAGAGACCCAGTACTTC.

This clonotype was counted ten times or more. The chain is built from TRBV5-1 and TRBJ2-1; 10 nucleotides match TRBD2. V shed 4 bases, J shed 2 bases, and the junction held 3 bases outside the gene matches. Per germline, CDR1 SGHRS and CDR2 YFSETQ. The CDR3 is 15 amino acids. Here the CDR3 DNA reads TGCGCCAGCAGCACCGGGACTAGCGCCTACAATGAGCAGTTCTTC. It encodes CASSTGTSAYNEQFF.